The 22 T cell receptor beta chains given below trace back to one sample, sequenced in a study of shared clonotypes between healthy human individuals. TCRdb keeps only in-frame clones here, not all; method: immunoSEQ multiplex PCR. Here the sample spans 2 million to 2.5 million clones, around 92% being singletons. The source material was naive CD4+ T cells from PBMCs. Indicated subset: CD45RA+ positively selected. The receptor set was obtained from a man between 18 and 35 years old in good health. Some clones in this sample may be carry-over from other donors' samples.

This clone has just one count. The chain combines TRBV15 with TRBJ1-3; D gene uncertain. V was cut by 0 bases and J by 2 bases, with 8 bases left in between. The CDR3 has 15 residues. Germline V gene lookup returns CDR1 LNHNV and CDR2 YYDKDF (reference sequence). The CDR3 DNA is TGTGCCACCAGCAGAGATCCAGGCCCTGGAAACACCATATATTTT. This sequence encodes CATSRDPGPGNTIYF.

The chain recombines TRBV28 with TRBJ2-7, with a weak D call TRBD2 (6 bases). The CDR3 is 15 residues long. Trimming stripped 2 bases from V and 5 bases from J, with 16 bases between. Germline V CDR1 and CDR2: MDHEN, SYDVKM. CDR3: CASSLRPGAGHEQYF. In DNA, the CDR3 is TGTGCCAGCAGTTTACGCCCGGGAGCCGGGCACGAGCAGTACTTC.

The chain employs TRBV19 and TRBJ2-7; D is undetermined. The ends were cut back, 8 bases at V and 3 bases at J, with 8 bases in the middle. Germline CDR1 and CDR2: LNHDA and SQIVND (reference sequence). This CDR3 has 11 amino acids. CDR3 residues: CASGQVYEQYF. The DNA for the CDR3 is TGTGCCAGTGGCCAAGTCTACGAGCAGTACTTC.

The chain employs TRBV6-1 and TRBJ2-7; a possible D gene is TRBD2 (6 bases). Germline loops: CDR1 MNHNS, CDR2 SASEGT. This CDR3 contains 15 residues. Trimming stripped 1 base from V and 0 bases from J, with 10 bases between. CDR3 sequence reads: CASSEEGRSSYEQYF. The CDR3, as DNA: TGTGCCAGCAGTGAAGAAGGGAGGAGCTCCTACGAGCAGTACTTC.

About this clone itself: Other DNA sequences in the same sample also yield this CDR3. The J gene is TRBJ2-5, the V gene TRBV11-3; a weak D match, TRBD2 (6 bases). The CDR3 contains 13 residues. Germline CDR1 SGHNT, CDR2 YENEEA. The V and J ends lost 5 bases and 5 bases respectively, with 12 bases between them. The CDR3 region has the DNA TGTGCCAGCAGCCCGGGAGTAAGGGAGACCCAGTACTTC. Translating it yields CASSPGVRETQYF.

The V call is TRBV6-6, the J call TRBJ2-1, with 11 bases that match TRBD2. Germline CDR1 and CDR2: MNHNY and SVGAGI (reference sequence). The V and J ends lost 4 bases and 7 bases, in that order; junction bases with no gene match: 9. The CDR3 has 16 residues. CDR3 region: CASSFNSGRAGNEQFF. In DNA form, the CDR3 reads TGTGCCAGCAGTTTCAATAGCGGGAGGGCCGGGAATGAGCAGTTCTTC.

The rearrangement links TRBV7-2 to TRBJ2-7; 7 nucleotides agree with TRBD2. The germline gives CDR1 SGHTA, CDR2 FQGNSA. The trim removed 1 base at V and 2 bases at J, leaving 8 bases unmatched. The length of the CDR3 is 16 residues. The CDR3 spells CASSLVALAAAYEQYF. DNA for the CDR3: TGTGCCAGCAGCTTAGTCGCCCTAGCGGCCGCCTACGAGCAGTACTTC.

The chain has TRBV6-6 and TRBJ2-5; a weak D match, TRBD2 (6 bases). The CDR3 is 12 residues long. CDR1 is MNHNY and CDR2 is SVGAGI in the germline V gene (reference sequence). Trimming shortened V by 7 bases and J by 2 bases, and 8 bases separated the two germline ends. The CDR3 spells CASTRGQETQYF. The DNA of the CDR3 is TGTGCCAGCACCCGGGGGCAAGAGACCCAGTACTTC.

The chain uses TRBV5-1 and TRBJ1-5; tentatively, D is TRBD1 (5 bases). The germline CDR1 and CDR2 sequences are SGHRS and YFSETQ. The CDR3 contains 15 residues. Trimming stripped 1 base from V and 0 bases from J, with 8 bases between. The CDR3 here is CASSLWGDSNQPQHF. In DNA form, the CDR3 reads TGCGCCAGCAGCTTGTGGGGCGATAGCAATCAGCCCCAGCATTTT.

This clone was seen just once. This rearrangement joins TRBV2 to TRBJ2-7, with TRBD1 as a possible D gene (6 bases). V lost 4 bases, J lost 3 bases, and 13 bases lay in between. Germline V CDR1 and CDR2: SNHLY, FYNNEI. This CDR3 is built from 14 residues. This CDR3 reads CASSVARGNYEQYF. In DNA, the CDR3 is TGTGCCAGCAGTGTTGCCAGGGGTAACTACGAGCAGTACTTC.

The rearrangement joins TRBV5-1 to TRBJ1-3; 7 bases are shared with TRBD1. The V and J ends lost 2 bases and 4 bases, in that order; junction bases with no gene match: 3. Germline CDR1 reads SGHRS; CDR2 reads YFSETQ. The CDR3 extends over 14 amino acids. The CDR3 DNA reads as TGCGCCAGCAGCTTAGACAGGGTCGGAAACACCATATATTTT. Protein: CASSLDRVGNTIYF.

A note on this clone: Other DNA sequences within the sample encode an identical CDR3. The chain recombines TRBV7-9 with TRBJ2-3; no firm D call. Deletions cut 1 base from V and 3 bases from J, with 8 bases between. The CDR3 runs 14 residues. In germline, CDR1 is SEHNR, CDR2 FQNEAQ (reference sequence). The CDR3 DNA sequence: TGTGCCAGCAGCTTAGACAGAGCAACAGATACGCAGTATTTT. Translating gives CASSLDRATDTQYF.

This clone was observed once. This sequence joins TRBV11-2 and TRBJ2-7; the D gene is possibly TRBD1 (5 bases). From germline, CDR1 is SGHAT and CDR2 FQNNGV. The length of the CDR3 is 15 residues. V was pared by 6 bases and J by 6 bases, with 21 bases between. The CDR3 protein is CASRAAGSQGGEQYF. The CDR3 DNA sequence: TGTGCCAGCAGGGCCGCTGGGTCCCAGGGTGGCGAGCAGTACTTC.

This clone appeared once. This same CDR3 is encoded by further DNA sequences in the sample. The chain links TRBV5-1 to TRBJ2-7; the D gene is possibly TRBD1 (6 bases). The V and J ends lost 0 bases and 3 bases respectively, with 13 bases between them. There are 15 residues in the CDR3. Germline V gene sequence: CDR1 SGHRS, CDR2 YFSETQ. DNA of the CDR3: TGCGCCAGCAGCTTGGCCGGGCAGGGGTACTACGAGCAGTACTTC. It encodes CASSLAGQGYYEQYF.

The chain uses TRBV29-1 and TRBJ2-7, with 11 bases that match TRBD2. The CDR3 sequence is 16 residues long. The germline CDR1 and CDR2 sequences are SQVTM and ANQGSEA. In DNA, the CDR3 is TGCAGATCCAAAATTCAGGTAGCGGGAGGGCCGGGGATATTGTACTTC. Amino acids: CRSKIQVAGGPGILYF.

This clone came up a few times. This could be a read error, since a much larger clone is one nucleotide away. This specimen includes other DNA sequences encoding the same CDR3. The chain has TRBV7-9 and TRBJ1-1; D is unresolved. CDR3 length: 13 residues. V dropped 1 base and J dropped 1 base, with 4 bases sitting between them. Germline loops: CDR1 SEHNR, CDR2 FQNEAQ (reference sequence). CDR3 DNA: TGTGCCAGCAGCTTAGTCGGGAACACTGAAGCTTTCTTT. It yields the protein CASSLVGNTEAFF.

This chain links TRBV5-3 with TRBJ2-1; TRBD1 agrees at 7 bases. TRBV5-3 is sorted into the ORF group, with uncertain function. The CDR3 runs 14 residues. The junction had 6 bases not matched to a gene; V was cut back by 8 bases and J by 1 base. The CDR3 region has the DNA TGTGCCAGCAGGGGGACCTTATCCTACAATGAGCAGTTCTTC. Its protein product is CASRGTLSYNEQFF.

This clone was observed once. This chain joins TRBV5-1 and TRBJ2-7; D perhaps matches TRBD1 (5 bases). There are 13 residues in the CDR3. Germline lookup yields CDR1 SGHRS and CDR2 YFSETQ. The V and J ends lost 4 bases and 3 bases respectively, with 11 bases between them. The CDR3 reads CASSIGENYEQYF. CDR3 nucleotides: TGCGCCAGCAGCATAGGGGAAAACTACGAGCAGTACTTC.

The rearrangement links TRBV19 to TRBJ2-1; TRBD2 matches at 10 bases. The CDR3 consists of 16 residues. Unmatched junction bases numbered 11, after V lost 2 bases and J lost 10 bases. Germline CDR1 reads LNHDA; CDR2 reads SQIVND (reference sequence). CDR3 amino acids: CASSIRTSGRGGEQFF. In nucleotides, the CDR3 is TGTGCCAGTAGTATAAGGACTAGCGGACGAGGGGGGGAGCAGTTCTTC.

The chain employs TRBV9 and TRBJ1-4, with a weak D call TRBD1 (5 bases). The V end was cut by 0 bases, the J end by 7 bases, with 13 bases between. CDR1 and CDR2 from the germline V gene are SGDLS and YYNGEE. The CDR3 is 15 amino acids. The DNA for the CDR3 is TGTGCCAGCAGCGTAGGAGGGGCGCAGGGTGAAAAACTGTTTTTT. Translation: CASSVGGAQGEKLFF.

This chain links TRBV5-4 with TRBJ1-5, with D maybe TRBD1 (6 bases). The CDR3 has 13 residues. Germline V gene sequence: CDR1 SGHNT, CDR2 YYREEE (reference sequence). The V and J ends lost 4 bases and 4 bases respectively, with 9 bases between them. The CDR3 reads CASSGTPNQPQHF. In DNA form, the CDR3 reads TGTGCCAGCAGCGGGACACCAAATCAGCCCCAGCATTTT. Together with reference TRBV5-4 and TRBJ1-5, the CDR3 gives the full variable domain: ETGVTQSPTHLIKTRGQQVTLRCSSQSGHNTVSWYQQALGQGPQFIFQYYREEENGRGNFPPRFSGLQFPNYSSELNVNALELDDSALYLCASSGTPNQPQHFGDGTRLSIL.

The V gene is TRBV11-2, the J gene TRBJ2-1, with 7 bases that match TRBD1. CDR3 length: 15 residues. The V gene end was trimmed by 5 bases and the J gene end by 6 bases; junction bases not matched to a gene: 10. Germline lookup yields CDR1 SGHAT and CDR2 FQNNGV. CDR3 amino acids: CASSLVRGRLNEQFF. CDR3 nucleotide sequence: TGTGCCAGCAGCCTGGTTAGGGGGCGCCTCAATGAGCAGTTCTTC.